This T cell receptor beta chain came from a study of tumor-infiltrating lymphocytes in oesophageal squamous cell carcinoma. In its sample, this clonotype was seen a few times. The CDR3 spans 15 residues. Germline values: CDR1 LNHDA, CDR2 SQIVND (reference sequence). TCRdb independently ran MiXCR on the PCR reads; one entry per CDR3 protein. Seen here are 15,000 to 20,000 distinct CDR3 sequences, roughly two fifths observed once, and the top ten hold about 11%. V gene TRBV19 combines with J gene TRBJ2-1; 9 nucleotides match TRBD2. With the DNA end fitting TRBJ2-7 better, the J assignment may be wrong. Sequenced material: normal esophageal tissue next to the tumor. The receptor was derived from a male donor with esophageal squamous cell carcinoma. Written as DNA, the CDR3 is TGTGCCAGTAGTATGCTAGCGGGAACCGTATACGAGCAGTACTTC. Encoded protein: CASSMLAGTVYEQYF.